What follows are 28 T cell receptor beta chains derived from one specimen sequenced in a study of breast tumors, draining lymph nodes, adjacent tissues. TCRdb reprocessed the multiplex PCR reads via MiXCR and lists one record per CDR3 protein. The data contain approximately 280,000 distinct CDR3 sequences, 30% of them singletons. Samples came from axillary lymph nodes draining the breast cancer. The source material was axillary lymph node tissue. These receptors were collected from a female donor with breast cancer. Some clones in this sample may be carry-over from other donors' samples.

The rearrangement joins TRBV6-6 to TRBJ2-1, with 11 bases identical to TRBD2. Germline V gene sequence: CDR1 MNHNY, CDR2 SVGAGI (reference sequence). J lost 3 bases, V lost 2 bases, and 3 bases had no gene match. The length of the CDR3 is 16 residues. The CDR3 is CASSYTGLADYNEQFF. The CDR3 region has the DNA TGTGCCAGCAGTTACACGGGACTAGCGGACTACAATGAGCAGTTCTTC.

This clonotype was counted many times. The chain carries TRBV5-8 and TRBJ2-7, with TRBD1 matching 11 bases. Germline V gene lookup returns CDR1 SGHTS and CDR2 YDEGEE. V gave up 3 bases and J gave up 5 bases; unmatched junction bases: 7. The CDR3 totals 15 residues. The CDR3 here is CASSWTGTGGHEQYF. The CDR3 DNA follows: TGTGCCAGCAGCTGGACCGGGACAGGGGGTCACGAGCAGTACTTC.

The count of this clonotype is one. A much larger clone lies a single base off, so this may be a read error. V and J are TRBV6-2 or TRBV6-3 and TRBJ1-5; tentatively, D is TRBD1 (6 bases). Germline V lookup: CDR1 MNHEY, CDR2 SVGEGT. The CDR3 contains 14 residues. DNA of the CDR3: TGTGCCAGCAGTTACGGGACAAGGAATCAGCCCCGGCATTTT. This translates into CASSYGTRNQPRHF.

This clonotype has ten or more counts. J is TRBJ2-1 and V is TRBV12-3 or TRBV12-4; 10 bases are shared with TRBD2. This CDR3 region has 15 residues. Losses at the gene ends were 6 bases for V and 3 bases for J; bases not matched to a gene: 5. The CDR3 DNA is TGTGCCAGCAGGCCTTGGACTAGCGGCTACAATGAGCAGTTCTTC. Its protein is CASRPWTSGYNEQFF.

This clonotype has at least ten counts. The chain carries TRBV10-2 and TRBJ1-2; 8 bases match TRBD1. The CDR3 spans 14 residues. Trimming cost V 3 bases and J 7 bases; bases outside gene matches: 7. CDR1 is WSHSY and CDR2 is SAAADI in the germline V gene. The CDR3 DNA follows: TGCGCCAGCAGTGATCCAGGGGGCGGCGGTGGCTACACCTTC. Translating gives CASSDPGGGGGYTF.

The chain carries TRBV28 and TRBJ2-3; D is undetermined. Trimming took off 2 bases at V and 7 bases at J, with 4 bases between the two ends. Germline-derived CDR1 and CDR2 are MDHEN and SYDVKM. The CDR3 length is 11 residues. CDR3 sequence: CASSLRNTQYF. In nucleotides, the CDR3 is TGTGCCAGCAGTTTAAGGAATACGCAGTATTTT.

To note about this clonotype: One base away lies a much larger clone, so this may be a sequencing read error. This chain links TRBV9 with TRBJ2-1, with 9 bases that match TRBD1. The V gene's germline CDR1 is SGDLS and CDR2 YYNGEE. The CDR3 extends over 15 amino acids. In nucleotides, the CDR3 is TGTGCCAGCAGCCCTCGGGACAGGGAATACAATGAGCAGCTCTTC. Translation: CASSPRDREYNEQLF. The full variable domain, its missing parts supplied by reference TRBV9 and TRBJ2-1, is DSGVTQTPKHLITATGQRVTLRCSPRSGDLSVYWYQQSLDQGLQFLIQYYNGEERAKGNILERFSAQQFPDLHSELNLSSLELGDSALYFCASSPRDREYNEQLFGPGTRLTVL.

This clonotype has a handful of counts. This may come from a read error, since a much larger clone is one base off. The V gene is TRBV20-1, the J gene TRBJ2-7; the D is unclear. CDR1 and CDR2 from the germline V gene are DFQATT and SNEGSKA (reference sequence). The CDR3 is made up of 11 amino acids. CDR3 coding DNA: TGCAGTGCCAGAGAAGCCTACGGGCAGTACTTC. Translated: CSAREAYGQYF.

At least ten counts were recorded for this clonotype. This rearrangement joins TRBV20-1 to TRBJ1-6, with a possible D match to TRBD1 (6 bases). Germline V gene lookup returns CDR1 DFQATT and CDR2 SNEGSKA (reference sequence). The V end lost 6 bases, the J end lost 6 bases, and 18 bases lay between the germline ends. There are 15 residues in the CDR3. In nucleotides, the CDR3 is TGCAGTGCCCTTCGGGGGCAGGGTTTTAATTCACCCCTCCACTTT. Translation: CSALRGQGFNSPLHF.

This clonotype was counted a few times. Being one base from a much bigger clone, this may be a read error. This chain connects TRBV9 to TRBJ2-2; 9 bases are a match to TRBD1. This CDR3 region has 16 residues. CDR1 is SGDLS, CDR2 YYNGEE, per germline. CDR3 sequence (DNA): TGTGCCAGCAGCGTTGGACAGGGGCGGAACACCGGGGCGCTGTTTTTT. Protein product: CASSVGQGRNTGALFF.

This clonotype was counted between two and nine times. V and J are TRBV28 and TRBJ1-5; unclear D gene. The germline V gene encodes CDR1 MDHEN and CDR2 SYDVKM. This CDR3 has 13 residues. With 8 bases removed from V and 2 bases from J, the gap between germline ends came to 10 bases. CDR3 region: CASSYKGNQPQHF. As DNA, the CDR3 is TGTGCCAGCTCGTATAAAGGCAATCAGCCCCAGCATTTT.

The sample holds many counts of this clonotype. The genes are TRBV7-9 and TRBJ2-5; D not certain. The germline V gene encodes CDR1 SEHNR and CDR2 FQNEAQ (reference sequence). V lost 7 bases, J lost 5 bases, and 20 bases lay in between. The CDR3 has 15 residues. CDR3 in DNA: TGTGCCAGCAAACCGCCCCTTAGGATCGGTGAGACCCAGTACTTC. It specifies CASKPPLRIGETQYF.

At least ten counts were recorded for this clonotype. The J gene is TRBJ1-6, the V gene TRBV5-1; 7 bases align to TRBD1. Germline CDR1 reads SGHRS; CDR2 reads YFSETQ. The junction had 5 bases not matched to a gene; V was cut back by 4 bases and J by 7 bases. This CDR3 region has 14 residues. The CDR3 loop reads CASSPRGGNSPLHF. The CDR3, as DNA: TGCGCCAGCAGCCCCAGGGGGGGCAATTCACCCCTCCACTTT.

This clonotype has only one observation. V is TRBV10-1 and J is TRBJ1-5; D is possibly TRBD1 (6 bases). The CDR3 covers 16 residues. The V and J ends lost 4 bases and 6 bases respectively, with 19 bases between them. CDR1 is WNHNN and CDR2 is SYGVQD in the germline V gene (reference sequence). The CDR3 DNA is TGCGCCAGCAGTGTCGGGACATTTGGGGTTAGTCAGCCCCAGCATTTT. Translated, it gives CASSVGTFGVSQPQHF.

This clonotype was observed once. The gene calls are TRBV24-1 and TRBJ2-5, with D perhaps being TRBD1 or TRBD2 (7 bases each). CDR1 and CDR2 (germline): KGHDR, SFDVKD. The CDR3 consists of 14 residues. The germline V and J ends were trimmed by 9 bases and 4 bases, with 17 bases remaining between them. The CDR3 DNA follows: TGTGCCACCGGGGCAGGGGGGGTGCCAGAGACCCAGTACTTC. It is translated as CATGAGGVPETQYF.

This clonotype turned up a few times. This chain links TRBV30 with TRBJ1-5; D is uncertain. V dropped 1 base and J dropped 7 bases, with 11 bases sitting between them. This CDR3 is 13 amino acids long. The germline gives CDR1 GTSNPN, CDR2 SVGIG (reference sequence). The CDR3 bases are TGTGCCTGGAGTGAGGAGGGTCGCCAGCCCCAGCATTTT. Translated: CAWSEEGRQPQHF. Using reference TRBV30 and TRBJ1-5 for the parts outside the CDR3, the full variable domain is SQTIHQWPATLVQPVGSPLSLECTVEGTSNPNLYWYRQAAGRGLQLLFYSVGIGQISSEVPQNLSASRPQDRQFILSSKKLLLSDSGFYLCAWSEEGRQPQHFGDGTRLSIL.

The chain joins TRBV9 to TRBJ1-6, with D tentatively TRBD1 (5 bases). The germline V and J ends were trimmed by 4 bases and 10 bases, with 15 bases remaining between them. CDR1 and CDR2 (germline): SGDLS, YYNGEE. This CDR3 region has 14 residues. The CDR3 sequence: CASSTGLAGSPLHF. DNA of the CDR3: TGTGCCAGCAGCACGGGACTAGCGGGGTCACCCCTCCACTTT.

This clonotype was detected ten times or more. The chain recombines TRBV2 with TRBJ2-4, with D maybe TRBD2 (5 bases). The CDR3 has 13 residues. Deletions cut 7 bases from V and 7 bases from J, with 14 bases between. The germline gives CDR1 SNHLY, CDR2 FYNNEI. The CDR3 DNA follows: TGTGCCAGCACGGACTGGCCCGGGAACATTCAGTACTTC. Protein sequence: CASTDWPGNIQYF. Looking up the rest from reference TRBV2 and TRBJ2-4 gives the full variable domain: EPEVTQTPSHQVTQMGQEVILRCVPISNHLYFYWYRQILGQKVEFLVSFYNNEISEKSEIFDDQFSVERPDGSNFTLKIRSTKLEDSAMYFCASTDWPGNIQYFGAGTRLSVL.

The rearrangement uses TRBV19 and TRBJ1-6, with TRBD1 matching 7 bases. Unmatched junction bases numbered 8, after V lost 5 bases and J lost 7 bases. Germline V gene sequence: CDR1 LNHDA, CDR2 SQIVND (reference sequence). The CDR3 length is 15 residues. CDR3: CASSPTRDSNSPLHF. CDR3 DNA sequence: TGTGCCAGTAGTCCAACCCGGGACAGCAATTCACCCCTCCACTTT. The complete variable domain, with remaining parts taken from reference TRBV19 and TRBJ1-6, reads DGGITQSPKYLFRKEGQNVTLSCEQNLNHDAMYWYRQDPGQGLRLIYYSQIVNDFQKGDIAEGYSVSREKKESFPLTVTSAQKNPTAFYLCASSPTRDSNSPLHFGNGTRLTVT.

This clonotype occurred many times. The chain combines TRBV20-1 with TRBJ2-1; 11 nucleotides agree with TRBD1. The V gene's germline CDR1 is DFQATT and CDR2 SNEGSKA (reference sequence). V lost 3 bases, J lost 8 bases, and 6 bases stayed unmatched. The CDR3 runs 14 residues. CDR3 in DNA: TGCAGTGCTAGGGACAGGGGGCGGATTTATGAGCAGTTCTTC. Amino acid sequence: CSARDRGRIYEQFF.

This clonotype was counted at least ten times. The chain is built from TRBV20-1 and TRBJ2-3; 9 bases line up with TRBD2. The CDR3 is 15 amino acids. Germline V lookup: CDR1 DFQATT, CDR2 SNEGSKA (reference sequence). J lost 4 bases, V lost 5 bases, and 10 bases had no gene match. The CDR3, as DNA: TGCAGTGCTCCCACCGCGGGGGGGGCCGCAGATACGCAGTATTTT. It specifies CSAPTAGGAADTQYF.

This clonotype appeared many times. V usage is TRBV6-2 or TRBV6-3 and J usage is TRBJ2-5; tentative D call: TRBD1 (6 bases). The germline V gene encodes CDR1 MNHEY and CDR2 SVGEGT. Trimming stripped 0 bases from V and 5 bases from J, with 13 bases between. This CDR3 contains 15 residues. The CDR3 is CASSYSVTGWETQYF. Written as DNA, the CDR3 is TGTGCCAGCAGTTACTCCGTTACAGGGTGGGAGACCCAGTACTTC.

The CDR3 DNA sequence: TGTGCCACCAGTGATTTGTTGGGGGGGGAAGGGACCCAGTACTTC. This gives the protein CATSDLLGGEGTQYF. The chain uses TRBV24-1 and TRBJ2-5, with 7 positions matching TRBD2. From germline, CDR1 is KGHDR and CDR2 SFDVKD. CDR3 size: 15 residues. The junction had 7 bases not matched to a gene; V was cut back by 0 bases and J by 7 bases.

Many counts were recorded for this clonotype. The J gene is TRBJ2-2, the V gene TRBV20-1, with TRBD2 matching 7 bases. V lost 5 bases to trimming and J lost 3 bases; unmatched junction nucleotides: 3. Looked up from germline, CDR1 is DFQATT and CDR2 is SNEGSKA (reference sequence). The CDR3 runs 13 residues. DNA for the CDR3: TGCAGTGCTCCGGGACTATACACCGGGGAGCTGTTTTTT. This codes for CSAPGLYTGELFF.

Regarding this clonotype: A much larger clone differs by one base, so this may be a read error. The chain recombines TRBV9 with TRBJ2-1, with D possibly TRBD2 on 5 matching bases. The CDR3 is made up of 14 amino acids. The V gene's germline CDR1 is SGDLS and CDR2 YYNGEE. The CDR3, as DNA: TGTGCCAGCAGCGTAGGTGGTAGCGACAATGAGCAGTCCTTC. Its translation is CASSVGGSDNEQSF.

Many counts were recorded for this clonotype. The V and J genes are TRBV29-1 and TRBJ2-7, with a weak D call TRBD2 (7 bases). The V and J ends lost 6 bases and 6 bases respectively, with 18 bases between them. The germline CDR1 and CDR2 sequences are SQVTM and ANQGSEA. The CDR3 is made up of 13 amino acids. DNA for the CDR3: TGCAGCGTGACTAGCTCAAGGGGGTCCGAGCAGTACTTC. It is translated as CSVTSSRGSEQYF.

This clonotype has a count of ten or more. This chain links TRBV20-1 with TRBJ2-3; 10 positions match TRBD2. The CDR3 is made up of 15 amino acids. Germline CDR1 is DFQATT and CDR2 is SNEGSKA (reference sequence). Trimming removed 3 bases from V and 2 bases from J; junction bases left unmatched: 5. CDR3 nucleotide sequence: TGCAGTGCTAGTGGCGGACTAGCGGACACAGATACGCAGTATTTT. This sequence encodes CSASGGLADTDTQYF.

This clonotype showed up many times. V usage is TRBV5-1 and J usage is TRBJ1-2; D not certain. This CDR3 region has 15 residues. V was pared by 4 bases and J by 4 bases, with 17 bases between. Germline loops: CDR1 SGHRS, CDR2 YFSETQ. The CDR3 DNA reads as TGCGCCAGCAGCGGAGTCAGAAATGGGAGCTATGGCTACACCTTC. It codes for CASSGVRNGSYGYTF.